Below are 32 T cell receptor beta chains sequenced from a single sample in a study of blood T cell repertoires in COVID-19. Sequenced by immunoSEQ multiplex PCR; TCRdb stores in-frame clones only, minus some. The sample lists around 250,000 clones, approximately 86% seen once, with under 2% in the top ten. Sequenced: PBMCs or T cells enriched from blood (not recorded which). These receptor sequences come from a woman between 50 and 59 years old who had recovered from COVID-19.

The J gene is TRBJ2-5, the V gene TRBV3-1 (or the pseudogene TRBV3-2), with 12 bases fitting TRBD2. Trimming cost V 3 bases and J 5 bases; bases outside gene matches: 1. This CDR3 is 14 amino acids long. The germline gives CDR1 LGHDT, CDR2 YNNKEL (reference sequence). CDR3 protein: CASSQGTSGETQYF. For the CDR3, the DNA is TGTGCCAGCAGCCAGGGGACTAGCGGGGAGACCCAGTACTTC.

The chain has TRBV2 and TRBJ1-4; no clear D gene. With 1 base removed from V and 1 base from J, the gap between germline ends came to 4 bases. Germline loops: CDR1 SNHLY, CDR2 FYNNEI. This CDR3 comprises 14 residues. The CDR3 DNA is TGTGCCAGCAGTGAAGACGGAACTAATGAAAAACTGTTTTTT. This translates into CASSEDGTNEKLFF.

The CDR3 here is CASSLGGPRGFYEQYF. The CDR3 nucleotides are TGTGCCAGCAGTTTAGGGGGCCCTCGAGGTTTCTACGAGCAGTACTTC. The V call is TRBV27, the J call TRBJ2-7; possible D gene TRBD1, 6 bases. The germline CDR1 and CDR2 sequences are MNHEY and SMNVEV (reference sequence). This CDR3 has 16 residues. The V and J ends lost 2 bases and 3 bases respectively, with 17 bases between them.

This chain connects TRBV7-6 to TRBJ2-7, with unresolved D. CDR3 length equals 14 residues. Germline assignment: CDR1 SGHVS and CDR2 FNYEAQ. V gave up 7 bases and J gave up 0 bases, with 13 bases separating them. CDR3 loop: CASKEDTISYEQYF. Here the CDR3 DNA reads TGTGCCAGCAAGGAAGACACGATCTCCTACGAGCAGTACTTC.

This clone was found once. This chain joins TRBV5-1 and TRBJ2-1; 7 bases map to TRBD1. The CDR3 covers 17 residues. The germline gives CDR1 SGHRS, CDR2 YFSETQ. Trimming at V came to 2 bases and at J to 3 bases, leaving 11 bases not matched to a gene. The CDR3 DNA is TGCGCCAGCAGCTTAACTACCGGGACAGTCTTCTACAATGAGCAGTTCTTC. This encodes CASSLTTGTVFYNEQFF.

This chain links TRBV28 with TRBJ2-1, with D possibly matching TRBD1 (5 bases). Trimming stripped 6 bases from V and 2 bases from J, with 17 bases between. Germline values: CDR1 MDHEN, CDR2 SYDVKM. The CDR3 runs 16 residues. CDR3 amino acids: CASSRPPGATYNEQFF. The DNA of the CDR3 is TGTGCCAGCAGCAGGCCCCCTGGGGCGACCTACAATGAGCAGTTCTTC.

This clone was picked up a small number of times. Within the sample, other DNA sequences also encode this same CDR3. The chain combines TRBV11-2 with TRBJ2-1; no reliable D call. The V end was cut by 1 base, the J end by 6 bases, with 7 bases between. The CDR3 length is 13 residues. Germline assignment: CDR1 SGHAT and CDR2 FQNNGV. Here the CDR3 reads CASSLGTFNEQFF. The DNA of the CDR3 is TGTGCCAGCAGCTTAGGTACTTTCAATGAGCAGTTCTTC.

The chain links TRBV18 to TRBJ2-7, with 8 bases that match TRBD1. Germline lookup yields CDR1 KGHSH and CDR2 LQKENI. The CDR3 sequence is 14 residues long. V shed 6 bases, J shed 7 bases, and the junction held 11 bases outside the gene matches. CDR3 region: CASSPGTGFREQYF. The CDR3 DNA follows: TGTGCCAGCTCCCCCGGGACAGGCTTTAGGGAGCAGTACTTC.

V is TRBV7-2 and J is TRBJ2-5, with D possibly being TRBD1 (5 bases). Trimming removed 4 bases from V and 2 bases from J, with 14 bases in between. Germline V CDR1 and CDR2: SGHTA, FQGNSA. The CDR3 is made up of 15 amino acids. The CDR3, as DNA: TGTGCCAGCAGCTATAACGCCAGGACACAAGAGACCCAGTACTTC. Encoded protein: CASSYNARTQETQYF. The full variable domain, completed using reference TRBV7-2 and TRBJ2-5, is GAGVSQSPSNKVTEKGKDVELRCDPISGHTALYWYRQSLGQGLEFLIYFQGNSAPDKSGLPSDRFSAERTGGSVSTLTIQRTQQEDSAVYLCASSYNARTQETQYFGPGTRLLVL.

This clone appeared a single time. This chain uses TRBV19 with TRBJ2-1; D is unclear. CDR1 LNHDA and CDR2 SQIVND come from the germline V gene (reference sequence). The CDR3 consists of 13 residues. V lost 3 bases to trimming and J lost 5 bases, with 8 bases between them. Here the CDR3 DNA reads TGTGCCAGTAGTATTGGCGGCGACAATGAGCAGTTCTTC. Translation gives CASSIGGDNEQFF.

This rearrangement joins TRBV5-4 to TRBJ2-1; TRBD1 is a possible D gene (5 bases). CDR1 is SGHNT, CDR2 YYREEE, per germline (reference sequence). Trimming cost V 0 bases and J 5 bases, with 9 bases left between them. The CDR3 totals 14 residues. CDR3 in DNA: TGTGCCAGCAGCTTGGGGACACCAAACAATGAGCAGTTCTTC. Translated: CASSLGTPNNEQFF.

V gene TRBV5-1 combines with J gene TRBJ2-2; 7 bases agree with TRBD1. The CDR3 consists of 16 residues. V trimming: 5 bases; J trimming: 5 bases; junction bases outside the gene matches: 12. Germline V gene lookup returns CDR1 SGHRS and CDR2 YFSETQ. CDR3 bases: TGCGCCAGCAGGCCGACAGGGAATAGAAATACCGGGGAGCTGTTTTTT. Residues: CASRPTGNRNTGELFF.

The genes are TRBV5-1 and TRBJ2-7; 8 bases map to TRBD2. The germline CDR1 and CDR2 sequences are SGHRS and YFSETQ. With 3 bases clipped from V and 6 bases from J, the junction kept 8 bases outside the gene matches. There are 14 residues in the CDR3. The CDR3 loop reads CASSSLAARAEQYF. CDR3 nucleotides: TGCGCCAGCAGCTCACTAGCGGCGAGGGCCGAGCAGTACTTC. Complete variable domain (other parts from reference TRBV5-1 and TRBJ2-7): KAGVTQTPRYLIKTRGQQVTLSCSPISGHRSVSWYQQTPGQGLQFLFEYFSETQRNKGNFPGRFSGRQFSNSRSEMNVSTLELGDSALYLCASSSLAARAEQYFGPGTRLTVT.

The chain links TRBV2 to TRBJ1-2; no firm D call. Trimming shortened V by 3 bases and J by 4 bases, and 9 bases separated the two germline ends. Germline V CDR1 and CDR2: SNHLY, FYNNEI. This CDR3 contains 13 residues. The CDR3, as DNA: TGTGCCAGCAGTGAGAGTTTTATCTATGGCTACACCTTC. Encoded protein: CASSESFIYGYTF.

The chain employs TRBV28 and TRBJ1-5, with a weak D call TRBD1 (6 bases). Germline CDR1 MDHEN, CDR2 SYDVKM. Trimming removed 6 bases at V and 0 bases at J, with 15 bases between. The CDR3 has 16 amino acids. CDR3 DNA sequence: TGTGCCAGCAGGATACGGGACACTCATAGCAATCAGCCCCAGCATTTT. Translating it yields CASRIRDTHSNQPQHF.

The chain is built from TRBV4-1 and TRBJ2-3; unclear D gene. Germline lookup yields CDR1 MGHRA and CDR2 YSYEKL. This CDR3 has 14 residues. Trimming took 0 bases from V and 6 from J, leaving 10 bases between them. The CDR3 nucleotides are TGCGCCAGCAGCCAAGAATCCGGTGCTGATACGCAGTATTTT. Translation gives CASSQESGADTQYF.

The chain employs TRBV12-3 or TRBV12-4 and TRBJ1-1; D is perhaps TRBD1 (5 bases). The CDR3 consists of 12 residues. Trimming left V 10 bases short and J 6 bases short, with 15 bases between. As DNA, the CDR3 is TGTGCCACTAACAGACAAGGGGCTGAAGCTTTCTTT. This sequence encodes CATNRQGAEAFF.

The rearrangement uses TRBV25-1 and TRBJ1-1; the D is unclear. This CDR3 contains 15 residues. The ends were cut back, 1 base at V and 1 base at J, with 10 bases in the middle. CDR1 and CDR2 (germline): MGHDK, SYGVNS. The CDR3 nucleotides are TGTGCCAGCAGTGAATGGGGAGGGTCGAACACTGAAGCTTTCTTT. It translates to CASSEWGGSNTEAFF.

The V gene is TRBV11-3, the J gene TRBJ2-1, with TRBD2 matching 7 bases. After removal of 5 bases from V and 7 bases from J, the junction contained 8 bases not matched to a gene. Germline-derived CDR1 and CDR2 are SGHNT and YENEEA. CDR3 length equals 14 residues. CDR3 coding DNA: TGTGCCAGCAGCACACCGGGACTACTAAATGAGCAGTTCTTC. It codes for CASSTPGLLNEQFF.

The chain combines TRBV3-1 (or the pseudogene TRBV3-2) with TRBJ2-7; D unclear. The CDR3 is made up of 13 amino acids. Germline V gives CDR1 LGHDT, CDR2 YNNKEL (reference sequence). The V end lost 7 bases, the J end lost 6 bases, and 16 bases lay between the germline ends. The CDR3 sequence is CASTRLKEGEQYF. Here the CDR3 DNA reads TGTGCCAGCACCAGACTCAAGGAAGGCGAGCAGTACTTC.

The chain couples TRBV30 to TRBJ2-5, with D possibly TRBD1 on 7 matching bases. V lost 0 bases, J lost 5 bases, and 13 bases lay in between. The CDR3 totals 14 residues. Looked up from germline, CDR1 is GTSNPN and CDR2 is SVGIG (reference sequence). The CDR3 DNA sequence: TGTGCCTGGAGTGTACGGAGGGGGCTGGAGACCCAGTACTTC. This gives the protein CAWSVRRGLETQYF.

The chain carries TRBV4-2 and TRBJ1-5, with D possibly being TRBD1 (5 bases). Trimming shortened V by 2 bases and J by 4 bases, and 12 bases separated the two germline ends. The CDR3 sequence is 15 residues long. Germline CDR1 and CDR2: LGHNA and YNFKEQ. The CDR3 is CASSQYYTGNQPQHF. In DNA, the CDR3 is TGTGCCAGCAGCCAATATTATACAGGTAATCAGCCCCAGCATTTT.

This chain connects TRBV5-5 to TRBJ2-7; tentatively, D is TRBD2 (6 bases). CDR1 and CDR2 from the germline V gene are SGHKS and YYEKEE (reference sequence). V lost 4 bases and J 1 base, leaving 24 bases between the germline ends. The CDR3 is 18 residues long. In DNA form, the CDR3 reads TGTGCCAGCAGCACACACGCTGTAACGGGAGTAAGGTCCTACGAGCAGTACTTC. Translated: CASSTHAVTGVRSYEQYF. Full variable domain (rest looked up from reference TRBV5-5 and TRBJ2-7): DAGVTQSPTHLIKTRGQQVTLRCSPISGHKSVSWYQQVLGQGPQFIFQYYEKEERGRGNFPDRFSARQFPNYSSELNVNALLLGDSALYLCASSTHAVTGVRSYEQYFGPGTRLTVT.

This sequence joins TRBV28 and TRBJ1-5, with 9 bases matching TRBD1. The germline gives CDR1 MDHEN, CDR2 SYDVKM. The CDR3 sequence is 17 residues long. With 5 bases clipped from V and 7 bases from J, the junction kept 15 bases outside the gene matches. The CDR3, as DNA: TGTGCCAGCAGTCCGCATCTGACAGGGGGGATCGGCCAGCCCCAGCATTTT. It specifies CASSPHLTGGIGQPQHF.

This rearrangement joins TRBV2 to TRBJ2-2; 7 bases fit TRBD1. V lost 7 bases and J lost 1; bases outside the gene matches: 3. From germline, CDR1 is SNHLY and CDR2 FYNNEI. The length of the CDR3 is 14 residues. The chain's CDR3 is CASMTGLNTGELFF. The DNA of the CDR3 is TGTGCCAGCATGACAGGGCTGAACACCGGGGAGCTGTTTTTT.

V usage is TRBV9 and J usage is TRBJ2-1, with 7 positions matching TRBD2. The CDR3 length is 15 residues. Germline V CDR1 and CDR2: SGDLS, YYNGEE. Trimming cost V 0 bases and J 5 bases; bases outside gene matches: 5. This CDR3 reads CASSVEGLVNNEQFF. CDR3 nucleotides: TGTGCCAGCAGCGTAGAAGGACTAGTAAACAATGAGCAGTTCTTC. Together with reference TRBV9 and TRBJ2-1, the CDR3 gives the full variable domain: DSGVTQTPKHLITATGQRVTLRCSPRSGDLSVYWYQQSLDQGLQFLIQYYNGEERAKGNILERFSAQQFPDLHSELNLSSLELGDSALYFCASSVEGLVNNEQFFGPGTRLTVL.

V usage is TRBV4-3 and J usage is TRBJ2-7; 8 bases match TRBD2. V lost 0 bases and J lost 6; bases outside the gene matches: 7. This CDR3 region has 15 residues. Per the germline V gene, CDR1 is LGHNA and CDR2 is YSLEER. The CDR3 loop is CASSQDRTSYSEQYF. The CDR3 nucleotides read TGCGCCAGCAGCCAAGACCGGACTAGCTACTCCGAGCAGTACTTC.

The rearrangement joins TRBV2 to TRBJ2-2; 10 nucleotides line up with TRBD1. This CDR3 has 14 residues. Losses at the gene ends were 5 bases for V and 9 bases for J; bases not matched to a gene: 6. Germline CDR1 is SNHLY and CDR2 is FYNNEI. DNA of the CDR3: TGTGCCAGCAGTAAAGGGACAGGGGTTAGGGAGCTGTTTTTT. Its translation is CASSKGTGVRELFF.

CDR3 residues: CASGLAGVPQFF. The CDR3 coding sequence is TGTGCCAGCGGACTAGCGGGAGTTCCGCAGTTCTTC. The genes are TRBV7-9 and TRBJ2-1, with 13 bases aligning to TRBD2. Germline CDR1 is SEHNR and CDR2 is FQNEAQ (reference sequence). The length of the CDR3 is 12 residues. V trimming: 8 bases; J trimming: 12 bases; junction bases outside the gene matches: 4.

This chain links TRBV29-1 with TRBJ1-1; D unresolved. Trimming left V 0 bases short and J 0 bases short, with 8 bases between. Germline CDR1 is SQVTM and CDR2 is ANQGSEA. The CDR3 contains 14 residues. In nucleotides, the CDR3 is TGCAGCGTTGAAGATCAGGTTATGAACACTGAAGCTTTCTTT. Translating gives CSVEDQVMNTEAFF. Filled out from reference TRBV29-1 and TRBJ1-1, the complete variable domain reads SAVISQKPSRDICQRGTSLTIQCQVDSQVTMMFWYRQQPGQSLTLIATANQGSEATYESGFVIDKFPISRPNLTFSTLTVSNMSPEDSSIYLCSVEDQVMNTEAFFGQGTRLTVV.

This sequence joins TRBV7-9 and TRBJ2-1, with TRBD1 matching over 8 bases. Germline-derived CDR1 and CDR2 are SEHNR and FQNEAQ (reference sequence). The CDR3 covers 15 residues. Unmatched junction bases numbered 12, after V lost 5 bases and J lost 9 bases. The DNA of the CDR3 is TGTGCCAGCAGCCTCAGGGGGCTAGTTATGAGTGAGCAGTTCTTC. Its translation is CASSLRGLVMSEQFF.

The rearrangement uses TRBV19 and TRBJ1-1, with TRBD1 matching over 8 bases. The CDR3 is 14 amino acids. CDR1 LNHDA and CDR2 SQIVND come from the germline V gene (reference sequence). The J segment lost 3 bases and the V segment lost 4 bases, leaving 4 bases of the junction unmatched. In DNA form, the CDR3 reads TGTGCCAGTAGTACCAGGGGGCGCGACACTGAAGCTTTCTTT. This translates into CASSTRGRDTEAFF.